Presented here are 3 T cell receptor beta chains from one specimen sequenced in a study of blood T cell repertoires in COVID-19. Using immunoSEQ multiplex PCR, the repertoire was profiled, and TCRdb retains in-frame clones only, with some absent. The sample holds around 450,000 clones, roughly 91% seen once. Material: PBMCs or T cells enriched from blood (not recorded which). All receptors come from a man aged 18 to 30 who had recovered from COVID-19.

This rearrangement joins TRBV23-1 to TRBJ1-5; 11 positions agree with TRBD1. TRBV23-1 is an ORF, with its function uncertain. V dropped 4 bases and J dropped 2; count of bases not matched to a gene: 1. The CDR3 has 15 residues. The CDR3 loop is CASSPGQGGNQPQHF. CDR3 coding DNA: TGCGCCAGCAGTCCGGGACAGGGGGGCAATCAGCCCCAGCATTTT.

This rearrangement joins TRBV9 to TRBJ2-2; TRBD2 might be the D (6 bases). The CDR3 sequence is 13 residues long. With 3 bases removed from V and 4 bases from J, the gap between germline ends came to 7 bases. Germline-derived CDR1 and CDR2 are SGDLS and YYNGEE. DNA of the CDR3: TGTGCCAGCAGCGAGGGAGGCACCGGGGAGCTGTTTTTT. Translating gives CASSEGGTGELFF.

The chain employs TRBV4-1 and TRBJ2-7; 10 bases align to TRBD2. This CDR3 has 18 residues. Trimming cost V 1 base and J 2 bases; bases outside gene matches: 11. Germline CDR1 MGHRA, CDR2 YSYEKL. The CDR3 here is CASSQADSGGTPAYEQYF. CDR3 DNA: TGCGCCAGCAGCCAAGCCGATAGCGGGGGGACTCCCGCCTACGAGCAGTACTTC.